Listed below are T cell receptor beta chains from one sample, sequenced in a study of prognosis after radiotherapy for stage I lung cancer. TCRdb redid the calling of the multiplex PCR reads with MiXCR, one entry per CDR3 protein. Among approximately 18,000 distinct CDR3 sequences, approximately 17% were seen once, and the ten largest hold around 40%. Source: PBMCs, taken before or after stereotactic body radiation therapy (not recorded which). These receptors were obtained from a donor at least 50 years old with non-small cell lung cancer. The CDR3 runs from the conserved cysteine through the conserved F or W. Fields, in order: D gene, J gene, V gene, clone size, CDR3 length, CDR3 protein, CDR3 DNA. D genes are given only for firm matches. Size is omitted from some rows. Given values are once, few, many or a class for expanded clones.

NA	TRBJ1-6	TRBV6-2/TRBV6-3	medium-sized	15	CASSYGGTRGSPLHF	TGTGCCAGCAGTTACGGCGGGACACGGGGATCACCCCTCCACTTT
TRBD1	TRBJ1-1	TRBV27	many	16	CASSLLPGQGRTEAFF	TGTGCCAGCAGTTTACTCCCGGGACAGGGGAGGACTGAAGCTTTCTTT
NA	TRBJ2-7	TRBV2	many	15	CASNAGRTAPYEQYF	TGTGCCAGCAACGCCGGGCGTACGGCCCCCTACGAGCAGTACTTC
NA	TRBJ2-1	TRBV11-3	many	15	CASSPRQEGLNEQFF	TGTGCCAGCAGCCCTCGACAGGAGGGCCTAAATGAGCAGTTCTTC
TRBD2	TRBJ2-5	TRBV20-1	many	17	CSANGLAGGRHQETQYF	TGCAGTGCTAATGGACTAGCGGGAGGGCGCCACCAAGAGACCCAGTACTTC
NA	TRBJ2-7	TRBV19	many	13	CATGEWGSYEQYF	TGTGCCACTGGGGAGTGGGGCTCCTACGAGCAGTACTTC
TRBD2	TRBJ2-5	TRBV20-1	many	16	CSARWGRAPFQETQYF	TGCAGTGCTAGATGGGGGAGGGCCCCCTTCCAAGAGACCCAGTACTTC
TRBD1	TRBJ1-1	TRBV7-9	many	16	CASTPPQGGWGTEAFF	TGTGCCAGCACCCCTCCGCAGGGGGGATGGGGCACTGAAGCTTTCTTT
TRBD1	TRBJ1-2	TRBV13	medium-sized	16	CASSPRDRGVEYGYTF	TGTGCCAGCAGCCCCCGGGACAGGGGAGTTGAGTATGGCTACACCTTC
NA	TRBJ1-2	TRBV5-4	many	14	CASSSKGSGPGYTF	TGTGCCAGCAGCTCTAAGGGGTCTGGGCCTGGCTACACCTTC
TRBD1	TRBJ1-2	TRBV10-3	many	15	CAIRPGTGSEDGYTF	TGTGCCATCAGACCCGGGACAGGGAGTGAAGATGGCTACACCTTC
TRBD1	TRBJ1-5	TRBV28	NA	14	CASSPGTGHQPQHF	TGTGCCAGCAGTCCCGGGACAGGGCATCAGCCCCAGCATTTT
NA	TRBJ2-3	TRBV20-1	medium-sized	15	CSARVGLSITDTQYF	TGCAGTGCTAGAGTGGGCCTATCTATCACAGATACGCAGTATTTT
TRBD2	TRBJ2-7	TRBV27	many	19	CASSLLGLAGRSIDYEQYF	TGTGCCAGCAGTCTGTTGGGACTAGCGGGAAGGAGTATAGACTACGAGCAGTACTTC
NA	TRBJ1-1	TRBV5-1	many	13	CASGRGMNTEAFF	TGCGCGAGCGGGAGGGGGATGAACACTGAAGCTTTCTTT
NA	TRBJ2-7	TRBV25-1	many	15	CASSESGAPSYEQYF	TGTGCCAGCAGTGAATCTGGGGCCCCTTCCTACGAGCAGTACTTC
NA	TRBJ2-1	TRBV7-8	many	13	CASSLGTLDEQFF	TGTGCCAGCAGCTTAGGCACGCTGGATGAGCAGTTCTTC
NA	TRBJ2-3	TRBV28	many	16	CASSLRGSYSTDTQYF	TGTGCCAGCAGTTTACGTGGGAGTTATAGCACAGATACGCAGTATTTT
NA	TRBJ2-5	TRBV11-2	few	13	CASSLVDGETQYF	TGTGCCAGCAGCTTAGTGGATGGAGAGACCCAGTACTTC
NA	TRBJ2-3	TRBV19	many	15	CASSMEGWEYDTQYF	TGTGCCAGTAGTATGGAGGGGTGGGAATACGATACGCAGTATTTT
TRBD1	TRBJ2-1	TRBV24-1	many	17	CATSDPLTGSSYNEQFF	TGTGCCACCAGTGATCCCTTGACAGGGAGCTCCTACAATGAGCAGTTCTTC
NA	TRBJ2-2	TRBV6-1	many	12	CASRPRTGELFF	TGTGCCAGCAGGCCCCGGACCGGGGAGCTGTTTTTT
TRBD1	TRBJ1-3	TRBV28	many	12	CASSRQGYTIYF	TGTGCCAGCAGTCGACAGGGTTACACCATATATTTT
NA	TRBJ1-6	TRBV5-4	many	16	CASSLDIGGLSPPLHF	TGTGCCAGCAGCTTGGACATTGGGGGGCTTTCTCCACCCCTCCACTTT
TRBD2	TRBJ2-3	TRBV6-1	many	14	CASSHGLASDTQYF	TGTGCCAGCAGCCACGGACTAGCGTCGGATACGCAGTATTTT
TRBD1	TRBJ2-1	TRBV12-3/TRBV12-4	many	15	CASSLPQGARNEQFF	TGTGCCAGCAGCCTCCCGCAGGGGGCACGCAATGAGCAGTTCTTC
TRBD1	TRBJ2-7	TRBV29-1	many	15	CSAEIRGRLYGEQYF	TGCAGCGCCGAGATAAGGGGGCGGCTTTACGGCGAGCAGTACTTC
TRBD2	TRBJ2-5	TRBV2	many	14	CASSEARGRGTQYF	TGTGCCAGCAGTGAAGCGCGGGGGAGGGGGACCCAGTACTTC
TRBD1	TRBJ1-4	TRBV19	NA	17	CASKRAGQLTTNEKLFF	TGTGCCAGTAAGAGGGCGGGACAGCTTACAACTAATGAAAAACTGTTTTTT
TRBD2	TRBJ2-1	TRBV7-9	many	19	CASSLVLGGLAGGGNEQFF	TGTGCCAGCAGCTTAGTGTTGGGAGGACTAGCGGGAGGTGGCAATGAGCAGTTCTTC
NA	TRBJ1-1	TRBV20-1	NA	12	CSARRGASEAFF	TGCAGTGCTAGACGGGGGGCTTCCGAGGCTTTCTTT
TRBD1	TRBJ1-3	TRBV28	medium-sized	16	CASSSPGQGDGNTIYF	TGTGCCAGCAGTTCGCCGGGACAGGGGGACGGAAACACCATATATTTT
TRBD1	TRBJ2-1	TRBV28	many	16	CASSLFDRGRYNEQFF	TGTGCCAGCAGTTTATTCGACAGGGGGCGCTACAATGAGCAGTTCTTC
TRBD1	TRBJ1-5	TRBV6-2/TRBV6-3	many	15	CASSLQGWGNQPQHF	TGTGCCAGCAGTTTACAGGGGTGGGGCAATCAGCCCCAGCATTTT
NA	TRBJ2-2	TRBV27	many	16	CASSLSLTENTGELFF	TGTGCCAGCAGTTTATCGTTGACCGAGAACACCGGGGAGCTGTTTTTT
TRBD1	TRBJ2-7	TRBV20-1	many	14	CSARAGTGTSEQYF	TGCAGTGCTAGAGCCGGGACAGGGACGTCCGAGCAGTACTTC
NA	TRBJ1-4	TRBV6-1	many	13	CASSRSGGEKLFF	TGTGCCAGCAGTCGCTCGGGGGGGGAAAAACTGTTTTTT
NA	TRBJ1-1	TRBV5-1	many	14	CASSLVGGGTEAFF	TGCGCCAGCAGCTTGGTGGGGGGAGGAACTGAAGCTTTCTTT
NA	TRBJ2-7	TRBV3-2	many	17	CASSNGTSGSRPYEQYF	TGTGCCAGCAGCAATGGGACTAGCGGGAGCCGACCCTACGAGCAGTACTTC
TRBD2	TRBJ2-1	TRBV25-1	many	19	CASSPYPLAGAKSYNEQFF	TGTGCCAGCAGTCCCTACCCGCTAGCGGGAGCCAAGTCCTACAATGAGCAGTTCTTC
TRBD1	TRBJ2-7	TRBV4-2	NA	16	CASSRMGQGPSYEQYF	TGTGCCAGCAGCCGGATGGGACAGGGGCCTTCCTACGAGCAGTACTTC
TRBD2	TRBJ2-3	TRBV9	many	15	CASSAVGGGIDTQYF	TGTGCCAGCAGCGCCGTCGGCGGGGGTATAGATACGCAGTATTTT
NA	TRBJ1-2	TRBV5-5	NA	11	CASSSYYGYTF	TGTGCCAGCAGCTCGTACTATGGCTACACCTTC
NA	TRBJ1-2	TRBV5-1	many	15	CASSLGSQENYGYTF	TGCGCCAGCAGCTTGGGGTCGCAGGAGAACTATGGCTACACCTTC
TRBD2	TRBJ2-2	TRBV20-1	many	15	CSARGLAGLSGELFF	TGCAGTGCTAGAGGGCTAGCGGGACTCTCCGGGGAGCTGTTTTTT
NA	TRBJ2-3	TRBV6-2/TRBV6-3	many	16	CASSILGPASTDTQYF	TGTGCCAGTTCGATTCTAGGCCCTGCTAGCACAGATACGCAGTATTTT
NA	TRBJ2-2	TRBV5-1	many	14	CASSPQGNTGELFF	TGCGCCAGCAGCCCACAGGGGAACACCGGGGAGCTGTTTTTT
TRBD2	TRBJ2-7	TRBV19	many	16	CASSIALLAGAYEQYF	TGTGCCAGTAGTATAGCATTGCTAGCGGGAGCCTACGAGCAGTACTTC
NA	TRBJ1-5	TRBV16	few	16	CASSQLETGARQPQHF	TGTGCCAGCAGCCAATTGGAGACAGGAGCGAGGCAGCCCCAGCATTTT
NA	TRBJ2-5	TRBV15	many	14	CATSREAAQETQYF	TGTGCCACCAGCAGAGAAGCGGCTCAAGAGACCCAGTACTTC